This T cell receptor (beta chain) was observed in a study of glioma-infiltrating T cells after dendritic cell vaccination. Background on the study: Patients received autologous tumor lysate-pulsed dendritic cell vaccination between the early 2000s and the early 2010s. Study-wide points: Survival was not directly related to TCR clonality in these patients.

The primer mix had 60 V beta and 13 J beta primers. Data came from immunoSEQ multiplex PCR; TCRdb stores just in-frame clones and leaves some out. The sample has about 90,000 clones; around 85% are singletons. Trimming took off 6 bases at V and 8 bases at J, with 14 bases between the two ends. The length of the CDR3 is 14 residues. CDR1 is MGHDK, CDR2 SYGVNS, per germline. As concerns this clone: Its antigen is currently unknown.

The source of this sequence is a human donor with glioblastoma. The material sequenced was blood, taken before dendritic cell vaccination. V and J are TRBV25-1 and TRBJ1-6; D is perhaps TRBD1 (5 bases). The CDR3 here is CASRGFREDSPLHF. CDR3 coding DNA: TGTGCCAGCAGGGGCTTCAGGGAGGATTCACCCCTCCACTTT.